Presented here are 15 T cell receptor beta chains from one specimen sequenced in a study of blood T cell repertoires in COVID-19. This table comes from immunoSEQ multiplex PCR, and its TCRdb copy is limited to in-frame clones, with some not included. The table has about 88,000 clones, 89% seen once. The sequencing input was peripheral blood. The receptors here all came from a woman over 75 with active COVID-19.

The chain carries TRBV6-5 and TRBJ1-2; TRBD1 might be the D (6 bases). The CDR3 has 14 amino acids. The germline gives CDR1 MNHEY, CDR2 SVGAGI. V was clipped by 4 bases and J by 3 bases, with 12 bases between them. In DNA form, the CDR3 reads TGTGCCAGCAGTTTAGGGAGGGGGGACTATGGCTACACCTTC. Translating gives CASSLGRGDYGYTF.

V is TRBV27 and J is TRBJ1-5; weak D call: TRBD1 (5 bases). The CDR3 totals 14 residues. From germline, CDR1 is MNHEY and CDR2 SMNVEV (reference sequence). Trimming shortened V by 9 bases and J by 5 bases, and 17 bases separated the two germline ends. Here the CDR3 DNA reads TGTGCCAGTCCGATTGGGGCTTCGGATCAGCCCCAGCATTTT. This translates into CASPIGASDQPQHF.

This chain joins TRBV7-6 and TRBJ2-3; the D gene is possibly TRBD2 (5 bases). This CDR3 region has 15 residues. Trimming stripped 5 bases from V and 6 bases from J, with 18 bases between. Germline V lookup: CDR1 SGHVS, CDR2 FNYEAQ. As DNA, the CDR3 is TGTGCCAGCAGCGGAGGAGAGCTCGGTTTGGATACGCAGTATTTT. Its protein is CASSGGELGLDTQYF.

This clone has only a few counts. The J gene is TRBJ2-7, the V gene TRBV5-1; 8 bases agree with TRBD1. V lost 7 bases and J lost 4; bases outside the gene matches: 13. Germline V gives CDR1 SGHRS, CDR2 YFSETQ. This CDR3 comprises 15 residues. This CDR3 is CASCPTPGQGYEQYF. As DNA, the CDR3 is TGCGCCAGCTGCCCCACGCCCGGACAGGGTTACGAGCAGTACTTC.

The V call is TRBV5-4, the J call TRBJ2-3; D is undetermined. CDR1 and CDR2 (germline): SGHNT, YYREEE (reference sequence). The germline V and J ends were trimmed by 2 bases and 4 bases, with 14 bases remaining between them. This CDR3 is 15 amino acids long. As DNA, the CDR3 is TGTGCCAGCAGCTTTTTTCTTGTACGGGCAGATACGCAGTATTTT. It specifies CASSFFLVRADTQYF.

The V gene is TRBV5-6, the J gene TRBJ2-2, with 9 bases lining up with TRBD2. With 3 bases clipped from V and 6 bases from J, the junction kept 3 bases outside the gene matches. The CDR3 covers 14 residues. The V gene's germline CDR1 is SGHDT and CDR2 YYEEEE. CDR3 sequence (DNA): TGTGCCAGCAGCTCCGGACTAGCGTCCGGGGAGCTGTTTTTT. Translating it yields CASSSGLASGELFF.

The chain carries TRBV29-1 and TRBJ2-1; 9 bases agree with TRBD2. Germline V CDR1 and CDR2: SQVTM, ANQGSEA. The V segment lost 6 bases and the J segment 5 bases; nucleotides outside the gene matches: 14. The length of the CDR3 is 16 residues. The DNA of the CDR3 is TGCAGCGTAGGATTCACCGGGACTAGCAGTAACAATGAGCAGTTCTTC. As protein: CSVGFTGTSSNNEQFF.

The chain uses TRBV7-9 and TRBJ2-3, with 9 bases identical to TRBD2. The ends lost 9 bases at V and 5 bases at J; junction bases unmatched: 12. Germline V gene sequence: CDR1 SEHNR, CDR2 FQNEAQ (reference sequence). This CDR3 has 15 residues. CDR3 coding DNA: TGTGCCAGTAACCGAGATATAGCGGGAGTAGATACGCAGTATTTT. This sequence encodes CASNRDIAGVDTQYF.

The chain's CDR3 is CASSFSFSGTPPSNTGELFF. Written as DNA, the CDR3 is TGTGCCAGCAGCTTTTCATTCTCCGGGACTCCCCCTTCGAACACCGGGGAGCTGTTTTTT. The chain employs TRBV7-8 and TRBJ2-2; D might be TRBD2 (6 bases). V was cut by 3 bases and J by 0 bases, with 23 bases left in between. The CDR3 sequence is 20 residues long. Germline assignment: CDR1 SGHVS and CDR2 FQNEAQ.

The chain carries TRBV9 and TRBJ2-5; D remains unclear. V was pared by 1 base and J by 4 bases, with 11 bases between. The CDR3 has 14 residues. Looked up from germline, CDR1 is SGDLS and CDR2 is YYNGEE. The CDR3 reads CASSVIPGPETQYF. As DNA, the CDR3 is TGTGCCAGCAGCGTAATCCCTGGCCCAGAGACCCAGTACTTC. The variable domain in full, completed from reference TRBV9 and TRBJ2-5, reads DSGVTQTPKHLITATGQRVTLRCSPRSGDLSVYWYQQSLDQGLQFLIQYYNGEERAKGNILERFSAQQFPDLHSELNLSSLELGDSALYFCASSVIPGPETQYFGPGTRLLVL.

The DNA of the CDR3 is TGTGCCAGCAGTCGTGCCGGGGGGTCATCCTACGAGCAGTACTTC. Amino acids: CASSRAGGSSYEQYF. This chain uses TRBV27 with TRBJ2-7, with TRBD2 identical over 7 bases. CDR1 MNHEY and CDR2 SMNVEV come from the germline V gene (reference sequence). Trimming cost V 5 bases and J 1 base; bases outside gene matches: 8. This CDR3 is 15 amino acids long.

The chain employs TRBV7-9 and TRBJ1-1; tentative D call: TRBD1 (6 bases). The CDR3 has 16 residues. V was shortened by 2 bases and J by 2 bases, with 15 bases between the two germline ends. CDR1 is SEHNR and CDR2 is FQNEAQ in the germline V gene (reference sequence). CDR3 nucleotide sequence: TGTGCCAGCAGCTTAAACCCTCTAGGGGGAAACACTGAAGCTTTCTTT. Its protein is CASSLNPLGGNTEAFF.

The rearrangement joins TRBV27 to TRBJ1-5; D possibly corresponds to TRBD1 (5 bases). Germline V gene sequence: CDR1 MNHEY, CDR2 SMNVEV (reference sequence). V was clipped by 2 bases and J by 7 bases, with 9 bases between them. This CDR3 comprises 13 residues. As DNA, the CDR3 is TGTGCCAGCAGTTTAGGGGGGAGGCAGCCCCAGCATTTT. Translated, it gives CASSLGGRQPQHF.

The chain couples TRBV11-2 to TRBJ2-5, with 7 bases aligning to TRBD1. Per germline, CDR1 SGHAT and CDR2 FQNNGV. The CDR3 is 16 residues long. Germline trimming cut 5 bases from V and 2 bases from J; bases unmatched to any gene: 11. CDR3 sequence (DNA): TGTGCCAGCAGCCCGGGGACAGCAACTATTCAAGAGACCCAGTACTTC. Protein sequence: CASSPGTATIQETQYF.

The chain carries TRBV27 and TRBJ2-1; 10 bases are a match to TRBD2. The V segment lost 8 bases and the J segment 7 bases; nucleotides outside the gene matches: 11. The CDR3 is 15 amino acids. The germline V gene has CDR1 MNHEY and CDR2 SMNVEV (reference sequence). CDR3 bases: TGTGCCAGCCGGAGCGGGAGGGCCGTTCGGAATGAGCAGTTCTTC. As protein: CASRSGRAVRNEQFF.